The T cell receptor beta chain described here comes from a study of T cell responses to AZD1222 COVID-19 vaccine. About the study: It was second doses at about 4 or about 12 weeks that were pooled. Study-wide points: Spike regions recognized by vaccine-associated CD4 TCRs spanned the protein, led by 160-218 and 743-854. Vaccination with two AZD1222 doses was followed by a rise in Spike-specific TCR breadth and depth.

CDR3 length: 16 residues. Germline CDR1 reads KGHDR; CDR2 reads SFDVKD. The V gene lost 4 bases and the J gene lost 0 bases, with 12 bases spanning the gap. Comments on this clone: Its matching antigen is unknown.

The repertoire was sequenced with immunoSEQ multiplex PCR; TCRdb's copy has only in-frame clones and lacks some. The sample includes around 180,000 clones, roughly 93% of them seen just once. The receptor comes from an adult in good health. The chain links TRBV24-1 to TRBJ2-4, with D uncertain. The sample consisted of peripheral blood, taken on day 0 of AZD1222 vaccination. CDR3 sequence reads: CATSDSDQLAKNIQYF. The CDR3 DNA sequence: TGTGCCACCAGTGACTCGGACCAATTAGCCAAAAACATTCAGTACTTC.